Sequencing of this T cell receptor beta chain was carried out in a study of monozygotic twins with inflammatory bowel disease. In germline, CDR1 is MNHEY, CDR2 SMNVEV (reference sequence). The CDR3 is made up of 14 amino acids. A note on this clonotype: The antigen is unknown.

Two nested PCRs, of around 15 and 9 cycles, processed TCRalpha and TCRbeta cDNA. Reprocessing the 5' RACE reads, TCRdb reports a single entry for every CDR3 protein and omits DNA. The sample table sets out approximately 200,000 distinct CDR3 sequences. No T cells were sorted before total RNA was taken from whole blood. Regarding the study as a whole: On the inverse Simpson index, IBD patients scored lower for TCRbeta diversity than healthy co-twins. Repertoire similarity did not differ between concordant and discordant twins, perhaps due to limited power.

This clonotype originated in a human donor with ulcerative colitis or Crohn's disease, or a healthy co-twin of an affected twin (not recorded which). The chain uses TRBV27 and TRBJ2-3; no DNA is available, so the TRBD2 call from TCRdb remains unchecked. The sample comprised blood. CDR3 sequence: CASKPPGGTDTQYF.